Listed below are T cell receptor beta chains from one sample, sequenced in a study of OX40 agonist ivuxolimab in advanced cancers. The data were produced by immunoSEQ multiplex PCR, yet TCRdb's version contains in-frame clones alone and is incomplete. Altogether 100,000 to 150,000 clones are present, 93% being singletons, with the ten largest covering over 0.15%. The input for sequencing was CD4+ or CD8+ T cells sorted from blood, taken in a trial of the OX40 agonist ivuxolimab. The receptors stem from an adult with an advanced solid tumor such as melanoma, head and neck, liver or kidney cancer. The CDR3 runs from the conserved cysteine through the conserved F or W.

v_gene: TRBV10-2; j_gene: TRBJ1-6; CDR3aa: CASSETGGRSSPLHF
v_gene: TRBV6-5; j_gene: TRBJ2-5; CDR3aa: CASSLPDRTEAQYF
v_gene: TRBV4-1; j_gene: TRBJ2-5; CDR3aa: CASSPRSGGPAETQYF
v_gene: TRBV2; j_gene: TRBJ2-1; CDR3aa: CASILGGPPGEQFF
v_gene: TRBV7-6; j_gene: TRBJ1-3; CDR3aa: CASSLAGTGGSLGNTIYF
v_gene: TRBV5-1; j_gene: TRBJ2-2; CDR3aa: CASSVGTGGTGELFF
v_gene: TRBV7-3; j_gene: TRBJ2-1; CDR3aa: CASSLLGQGRNEQFF
v_gene: TRBV7-2; j_gene: TRBJ2-1; CDR3aa: CASSSHLTGDNEQFF
v_gene: TRBV29-1; j_gene: TRBJ1-5; CDR3aa: CSVGEDQPQHF
v_gene: TRBV2; j_gene: TRBJ1-2; CDR3aa: CASSDRASYGYTF
v_gene: TRBV19; j_gene: TRBJ2-7; CDR3aa: CASSPQGIYEQYF
v_gene: TRBV19; j_gene: TRBJ2-3; CDR3aa: CASLSGRGPGTQYF
v_gene: TRBV6-5; j_gene: TRBJ2-5; CDR3aa: CASSYDSGRLETQYF
v_gene: TRBV5-4; j_gene: TRBJ1-2; CDR3aa: CASSPKDRGFYGYTF
v_gene: TRBV5-1; j_gene: TRBJ1-1; CDR3aa: CASSLLPGQSNTEAFF
v_gene: TRBV27; j_gene: TRBJ1-1; CDR3aa: CASKSQGRDTEAFF
v_gene: TRBV7-2; j_gene: TRBJ1-1; CDR3aa: CASSLSLGGRTEAFF
v_gene: TRBV10-3; j_gene: TRBJ1-1; CDR3aa: CAISESGDRSEAFF
v_gene: TRBV7-8; j_gene: TRBJ1-6; CDR3aa: CASSLVTLGQKNSPLHF
v_gene: TRBV5-8; j_gene: TRBJ2-4; CDR3aa: CASSKDPQQGPGTGRYIQYF
v_gene: TRBV7-2; j_gene: TRBJ2-3; CDR3aa: CASSIFGTSETDTQYF
v_gene: TRBV11-3; j_gene: TRBJ2-1; CDR3aa: CASSRTRGNEQFF
v_gene: TRBV14; j_gene: TRBJ1-2; CDR3aa: CASSQDAATPSYGYTF
v_gene: TRBV6-5; j_gene: TRBJ2-1; CDR3aa: CASSYSGGRAGDEQFF
v_gene: TRBV11-2; j_gene: TRBJ2-7; CDR3aa: CASSLVLGLGSEQYF
v_gene: TRBV7-2; j_gene: TRBJ1-1; CDR3aa: CASSSLGVNTEAFF
v_gene: TRBV28; j_gene: TRBJ2-7; CDR3aa: CASSQVREPYEQYF
v_gene: TRBV6-4; j_gene: TRBJ2-3; CDR3aa: CASSEQGTSTDTQYF
v_gene: TRBV28; j_gene: TRBJ2-7; CDR3aa: CASSTRGSSYEQYF
v_gene: TRBV5-1; j_gene: TRBJ2-7; CDR3aa: CASSPGAGTGYEQYF
v_gene: TRBV6-1; j_gene: TRBJ1-1; CDR3aa: CASSSDKNTEAFF
v_gene: TRBV4-2; j_gene: TRBJ2-2; CDR3aa: CASSRSRGGTGELFF
v_gene: TRBV25-1; j_gene: TRBJ2-7; CDR3aa: CASSTNRAYEQYF